This T cell receptor beta chain is from a study of blood T cell repertoires in COVID-19 (dated by TCRdb to about 2020). Notes on the research overall: Samples from collaborators originated in the United States, Italy and Spain and spanned both the acute and convalescent phases of COVID-19. Nearly every sample came with metadata listing a de-identified subject ID, COVID-19 status, age in years and sex. The samples were drawn from two sources: the first 160 participants of the ongoing ImmuneRACE study, and 1,254 subjects contributed by 6 global collaborators. HLA class I and class II types, where available, came from metadata supplied by the sample provider rather than from assay-based typing. The dataset comprised deeply sampled blood TCRbeta repertoires from subjects exposed to, actively infected with, or recovered from COVID-19. The repertoires were made available in a free public database intended to serve as a resource for research on the immune response to SARS-CoV-2. The prospective study material was composed of cDNA or gDNA derived from T cells, B-cell-depleted T cells, or PBMCs. General findings and caveats noted by the study authors: Clinical and demographic metadata were provided uncurated, with the amount varying by source and participant.

Each collaborating institution followed its own protocols to collect whole blood in K2EDTA tubes. For TCRbeta analysis, collaborators shipped samples as frozen whole blood, isolated PBMCs, or DNA extracted from either of those sample types. The immunoSEQ Assay, a bias-controlled multiplex PCR, was used to amplify TCRbeta CDR3 regions from genomic DNA. The study's processing was this. The number of nucleated cells in each sample was estimated from the amplification of reference gene primers within the assay. To quantify the absolute abundance of each unique TCRbeta CDR3 rearrangement, sequence reads were collapsed and filtered. For each sample, productive Simpson clonality was calculated as the square root of Simpson's diversity index over productive rearrangements. TCRdb stores this immuneACCESS table with in-frame sequences only. Part of the clones is absent; in the studies checked, under half of the shortfall reflects unresolved V genes, and no reason is known for the rest. The D gene and trimming were derived from the DNA, and the V and J assignments and clone size from that table. The sample table holds 200,000 to 250,000 clones, of which approximately 90% were seen once. The ten largest clones add up to roughly 4.1% of the sample.

As to this clone: The target of this receptor is not known. Base qualities were left out, and no much larger clone turns up one base away.

From cysteine to phenylalanine, the CDR3 is 18 amino acids long. Solely the CDR3 DNA is kept, with 54 bases framed from the first base. CDR1 and CDR2 are read off the germline V gene as SGDLS and YYNGEE. V and J lose 4 bases and 0 bases, and a span of 17 bases separates them. The receptor chain draws on TRBV9 and TRBJ1-6; the D gene remains uncertain. The sequenced sample consisted of peripheral blood. The receptor's source is a man aged 50 to 59 with acute or convalescent COVID-19. CDR3 region: CASSRDARSSSYNSPLHF. The DNA sequence is given as TGTGCCAGCAGCCGGGATGCCAGGTCGAGCTCCTATAATTCACCCCTCCACTTT. The full variable domain, completed from the reference TRBV9 and TRBJ1-6 proteins outside the CDR3, reads DSGVTQTPKHLITATGQRVTLRCSPRSGDLSVYWYQQSLDQGLQFLIQYYNGEERAKGNILERFSAQQFPDLHSELNLSSLELGDSALYFCASSRDARSSSYNSPLHFGNGTRLTVT.